This is a list of T cell receptor beta chains from one sample in a study of blood T cell repertoires in COVID-19. TCRdb keeps only in-frame clones here, not all; method: immunoSEQ multiplex PCR. The data hold approximately 150,000 clones, with 86% observed a single time. Sequenced input: peripheral blood. These receptors were obtained from a man aged 65 to 85 with acute or convalescent COVID-19. CDR3s include the opening cysteine and the closing phenylalanine or tryptophan. D genes are given only for firm matches. Size values are once, few and many counts, or a class for expanded clones, and some rows have none.

J,D,V,size,CDR3,DNA
TRBJ1-2,NA,TRBV3-1/TRBV3-2,NA,CASSPAGFGNYGYTF,TGTGCCAGCAGCCCTGCAGGGTTCGGGAACTATGGCTACACCTTC
TRBJ2-5,NA,TRBV19,NA,CASSSRQTQETQYF,TGTGCCAGTAGTAGCCGACAGACCCAAGAGACCCAGTACTTC
TRBJ2-3,TRBD1,TRBV9,NA,CASSVEGQGDTQYF,TGTGCCAGCAGCGTAGAAGGACAGGGGGATACGCAGTATTTT
TRBJ2-2,NA,TRBV30,NA,CAWSPGSGLTGELFF,TGTGCCTGGAGTCCGGGTAGCGGCCTCACCGGGGAGCTGTTTTTT
TRBJ2-7,NA,TRBV7-3,NA,CASSPLGGYEQYF,TGTGCCAGCAGCCCCTTGGGGGGCTACGAGCAGTACTTC
TRBJ2-7,NA,TRBV18,NA,CASSPRTDSYEQYF,TGTGCCAGCTCACCCCGGACTGATTCCTACGAGCAGTACTTC
TRBJ2-7,TRBD1,TRBV18,NA,CASSPLGTGKSEQYF,TGTGCCAGCTCACCACTTGGGACAGGGAAGAGCGAGCAGTACTTC
TRBJ2-5,TRBD2,TRBV5-1,NA,CASSLDGRGEETQYF,TGCGCCAGCAGCTTGGACGGGAGGGGAGAGGAGACCCAGTACTTC
TRBJ2-1,NA,TRBV19,NA,CASSIAGINEQFF,TGTGCCAGTAGTATAGCCGGGATCAATGAGCAGTTCTTC
TRBJ1-3,TRBD1,TRBV5-1,NA,CASSFLQGAAGNTIYF,TGCGCCAGCAGCTTTCTACAGGGGGCGGCTGGAAACACCATATATTTT
TRBJ2-3,NA,TRBV4-1,NA,CASSQVGAEDTQYF,TGCGCCAGCAGCCAAGTTGGTGCCGAGGATACGCAGTATTTT
TRBJ1-2,TRBD1,TRBV28,NA,CASSSYLRDRDGYTF,TGTGCCAGCAGTTCGTATCTCCGGGACAGGGATGGCTACACCTTC
TRBJ2-7,NA,TRBV6-2/TRBV6-3,NA,CASSLGFEQYF,TGTGCCAGCAGTTTGGGCTTCGAGCAGTACTTC
TRBJ2-5,TRBD2,TRBV5-5,once,CASSSGTSGRATQETQYF,TGTGCCAGCAGCTCCGGGACTAGCGGGAGGGCGACCCAAGAGACCCAGTACTTC
TRBJ1-2,TRBD1,TRBV6-5,once,CASSSPRQGNYGYTF,TGTGCCAGCAGTTCCCCTCGACAGGGGAACTATGGCTACACCTTC
TRBJ2-3,TRBD1,TRBV10-3,NA,CAISESIDRGRDTQYF,TGTGCCATCAGTGAGTCAATCGACAGGGGAAGAGATACGCAGTATTTT
TRBJ1-1,TRBD1,TRBV7-9,NA,CASSFESGQGGTEAFF,TGTGCCAGCAGCTTCGAGTCGGGACAGGGGGGCACTGAAGCTTTCTTT
TRBJ2-1,TRBD1,TRBV27,NA,CASSLTPGTGIDNEQFF,TGTGCCAGCAGTTTAACTCCCGGGACAGGGATTGACAATGAGCAGTTCTTC
TRBJ2-2,NA,TRBV4-3,once,CASSQDWGPTGELFF,TGCGCCAGCAGCCAAGATTGGGGGCCCACCGGGGAGCTGTTTTTT
TRBJ2-1,NA,TRBV6-1,once,CASAKLSSYNEQFF,TGTGCCAGCGCTAAATTAAGCTCCTACAATGAGCAGTTCTTC
TRBJ1-2,TRBD1,TRBV7-8,NA,CASSSTTGAHYGYTF,TGTGCCAGCAGCTCCACGACAGGGGCGCACTATGGCTACACCTTC
TRBJ2-3,TRBD1,TRBV6-2/TRBV6-3,NA,CASSSSGTAKGTQYF,TGTGCCAGCAGTTCCTCCGGGACAGCGAAGGGTACGCAGTATTTT
TRBJ1-4,TRBD1,TRBV3-1/TRBV3-2,NA,CASSHTGGTAVF,TGTGCCAGCAGTCATACAGGGGGTACGGCGGTCTTT
TRBJ2-1,TRBD1,TRBV5-1,NA,CASSLGDRVFNEQFF,TGCGCCAGCAGCCTAGGGGACAGGGTTTTTAATGAGCAGTTCTTC
TRBJ2-1,TRBD1,TRBV6-5,NA,CASIGGQGVNEQFF,TGTGCCAGCATCGGTGGACAGGGGGTCAATGAGCAGTTCTTC
TRBJ2-7,NA,TRBV10-3,NA,CAISESGGHLSYEQYF,TGTGCCATCAGTGAGTCAGGGGGACACCTCTCCTACGAGCAGTACTTC
TRBJ1-2,NA,TRBV10-3,NA,CAISGDGGGYGYTF,TGTGCCATCAGTGGGGACGGGGGTGGCTATGGCTACACCTTC
TRBJ2-3,NA,TRBV6-6,once,CASSQTRGTDTQYF,TGTGCCAGCAGTCAAACGAGGGGCACAGATACGCAGTATTTT
TRBJ2-7,NA,TRBV3-1/TRBV3-2,NA,CASSQTSAGEQYF,TGTGCCAGCAGCCAGACCTCTGCGGGCGAGCAGTACTTC
TRBJ2-3,NA,TRBV7-2,NA,CASSFQGGDTQYF,TGTGCCAGCAGCTTCCAAGGGGGAGATACGCAGTATTTT
TRBJ2-7,TRBD2,TRBV6-5,NA,CASKGLAGVEQYF,TGTGCCAGCAAGGGACTAGCGGGAGTCGAGCAGTACTTC
TRBJ1-6,NA,TRBV19,NA,CASSFGTGNSPLHF,TGTGCCAGTAGTTTCGGGACTGGAAATTCACCCCTCCACTTT
TRBJ2-5,NA,TRBV7-3,NA,CASSLGGFQETQYF,TGTGCCAGCAGCTTGGGGGGATTCCAAGAGACCCAGTACTTC
TRBJ1-3,NA,TRBV5-5,NA,CASSFGTLLSSGNTIYF,TGTGCCAGCAGCTTCGGGACACTATTAAGCTCTGGAAACACCATATATTTT
TRBJ1-4,TRBD1,TRBV7-9,NA,CASSSGQGATNEKLFF,TGTGCCAGCAGCTCGGGACAGGGGGCTACTAATGAAAAACTGTTTTTT
TRBJ2-7,TRBD2,TRBV15,NA,CATSRALAGEREQYF,TGTGCCACCAGCAGGGCTCTAGCGGGAGAGAGGGAGCAGTACTTC
TRBJ1-5,TRBD1,TRBV5-6,NA,CASSWTGSNQPQHF,TGTGCCAGCAGCTGGACAGGGAGCAACCAGCCCCAGCATTTT
TRBJ1-1,NA,TRBV18,NA,CASSPEGGDTEAFF,TGTGCCAGCTCACCAGAGGGAGGAGACACTGAAGCTTTCTTT
TRBJ2-2,NA,TRBV7-9,NA,CASSFESPTGELFF,TGTGCCAGCAGCTTCGAGAGCCCCACCGGGGAGCTGTTTTTT
TRBJ2-1,TRBD2,TRBV11-1,NA,CASSPWGGRGNEQFF,TGTGCCAGCAGCCCCTGGGGCGGGAGAGGCAATGAGCAGTTCTTC
TRBJ2-3,NA,TRBV19,NA,CASRASGLTGTQYF,TGTGCCAGTAGGGCTAGCGGACTCACAGGGACGCAGTATTTT
TRBJ2-3,TRBD1,TRBV5-6,NA,CASSTQGALSTDTQYF,TGTGCCAGCAGCACACAGGGGGCCCTTAGCACAGATACGCAGTATTTT
TRBJ1-1,NA,TRBV7-3,NA,CASSLTQSTEAFF,TGTGCCAGCAGCTTAACACAGAGCACTGAAGCTTTCTTT
TRBJ2-7,TRBD1,TRBV27,NA,CASSLSRFPGQGNDYEQYF,TGTGCCAGCAGTCTCAGCCGCTTCCCGGGACAGGGCAACGACTACGAGCAGTACTTC
TRBJ1-2,TRBD1,TRBV2,NA,CASSGLRQGNGYTF,TGTGCCAGCAGTGGGCTTCGACAGGGAAATGGCTACACCTTC
TRBJ2-3,NA,TRBV9,NA,CASSVISGSTDTQYF,TGTGCCAGCAGCGTAATAAGCGGGAGCACAGATACGCAGTATTTT
TRBJ2-7,NA,TRBV18,NA,CASSPGHFSYEQYF,TGTGCCAGCTCACCGGGACACTTCTCCTACGAGCAGTACTTC
TRBJ2-5,TRBD2,TRBV5-1,NA,CASSLASGETQYF,TGCGCCAGCAGCTTAGCTAGCGGCGAGACCCAGTACTTC
TRBJ2-7,TRBD2,TRBV3-1/TRBV3-2,NA,CASSQKGGNEQYF,TGTGCCAGCAGCCAAAAGGGAGGGAACGAGCAGTACTTC
TRBJ1-1,NA,TRBV6-1,NA,CASSDWGLGAFF,TGTGCCAGCAGTGATTGGGGGCTAGGAGCTTTCTTT
TRBJ2-3,TRBD2,TRBV5-4,NA,CASSMTSGRKDTQYF,TGTGCCAGCAGCATGACTAGCGGGAGGAAAGATACGCAGTATTTT
TRBJ2-7,TRBD1,TRBV2,few,CASGQGRTLEQYF,TGTGCCAGCGGACAGGGGCGCACCCTCGAGCAGTACTTC
TRBJ2-7,TRBD1,TRBV13,NA,CASSMGQGDEQYF,TGTGCCAGCAGCATGGGACAGGGAGACGAGCAGTACTTC
TRBJ2-1,TRBD2,TRBV18,NA,CASSPGLAATNEQFF,TGTGCCAGCTCACCCGGACTAGCGGCTACCAATGAGCAGTTCTTC